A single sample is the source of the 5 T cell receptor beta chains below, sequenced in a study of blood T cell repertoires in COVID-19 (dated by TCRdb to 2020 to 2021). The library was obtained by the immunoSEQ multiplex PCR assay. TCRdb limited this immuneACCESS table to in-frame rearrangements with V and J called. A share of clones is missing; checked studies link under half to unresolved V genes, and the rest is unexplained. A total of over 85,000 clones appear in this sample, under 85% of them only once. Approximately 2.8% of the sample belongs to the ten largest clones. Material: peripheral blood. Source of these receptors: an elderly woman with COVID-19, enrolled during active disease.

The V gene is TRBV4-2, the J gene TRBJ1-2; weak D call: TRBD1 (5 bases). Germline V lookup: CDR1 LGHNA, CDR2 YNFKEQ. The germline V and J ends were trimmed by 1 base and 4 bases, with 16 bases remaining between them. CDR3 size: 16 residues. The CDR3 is CASSQVIGGSFYGYTF. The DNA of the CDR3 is TGTGCCAGCAGCCAAGTTATCGGGGGGTCCTTCTATGGCTACACCTTC.

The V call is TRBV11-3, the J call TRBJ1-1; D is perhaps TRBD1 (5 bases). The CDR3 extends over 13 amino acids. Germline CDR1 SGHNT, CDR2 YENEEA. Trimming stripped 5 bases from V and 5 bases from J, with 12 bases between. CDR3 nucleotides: TGTGCCAGCAGCCTACAGGAAACGACTGAAGCTTTCTTT. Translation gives CASSLQETTEAFF.

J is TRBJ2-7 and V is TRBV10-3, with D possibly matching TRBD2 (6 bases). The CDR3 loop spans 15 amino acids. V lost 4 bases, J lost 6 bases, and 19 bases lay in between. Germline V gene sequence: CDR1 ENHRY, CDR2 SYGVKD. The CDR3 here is CAISGSGTLALEQYF. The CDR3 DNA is TGTGCCATCAGTGGGTCCGGGACTCTAGCGCTCGAGCAGTACTTC.

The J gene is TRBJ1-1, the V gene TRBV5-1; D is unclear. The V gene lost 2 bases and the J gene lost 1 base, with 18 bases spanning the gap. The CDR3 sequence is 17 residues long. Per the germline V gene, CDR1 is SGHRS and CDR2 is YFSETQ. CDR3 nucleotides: TGCGCCAGCAGCTTCTCGCTGCAACATAACAGGAACACTGAAGCTTTCTTT. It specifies CASSFSLQHNRNTEAFF.

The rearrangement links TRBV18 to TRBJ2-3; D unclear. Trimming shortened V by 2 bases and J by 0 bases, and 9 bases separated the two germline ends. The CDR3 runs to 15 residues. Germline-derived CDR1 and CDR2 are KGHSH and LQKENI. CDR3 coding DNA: TGTGCCAGCTCACCAGACATGGTTAGCACAGATACGCAGTATTTT. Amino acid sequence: CASSPDMVSTDTQYF.